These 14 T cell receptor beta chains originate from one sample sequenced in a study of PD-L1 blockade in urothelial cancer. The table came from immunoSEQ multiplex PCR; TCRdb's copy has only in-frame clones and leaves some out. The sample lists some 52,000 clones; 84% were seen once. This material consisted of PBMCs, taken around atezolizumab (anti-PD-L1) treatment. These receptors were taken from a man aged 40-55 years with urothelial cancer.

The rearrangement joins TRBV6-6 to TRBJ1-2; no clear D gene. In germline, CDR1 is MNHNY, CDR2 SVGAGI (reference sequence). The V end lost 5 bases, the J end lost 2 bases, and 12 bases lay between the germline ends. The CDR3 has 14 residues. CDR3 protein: CASSPLAVNYGYTF. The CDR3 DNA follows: TGTGCCAGCAGTCCCCTGGCAGTGAACTATGGCTACACCTTC.

CDR3 residues: CASSLRAGAFQETQYF. The CDR3 coding sequence is TGTGCCAGCAGCTTGAGGGCAGGGGCCTTCCAAGAGACCCAGTACTTC. The J gene is TRBJ2-5, the V gene TRBV5-6, with a weak D call TRBD1 (6 bases). Trimming cost V 1 base and J 1 base, with 14 bases left between them. The germline V gene has CDR1 SGHDT and CDR2 YYEEEE. This CDR3 spans 16 amino acids.

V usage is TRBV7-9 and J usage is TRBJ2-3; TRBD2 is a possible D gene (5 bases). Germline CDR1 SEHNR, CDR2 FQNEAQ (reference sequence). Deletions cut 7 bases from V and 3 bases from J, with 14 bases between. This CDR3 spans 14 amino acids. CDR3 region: CASTSISATDTQYF. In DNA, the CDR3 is TGTGCCAGCACCTCCATTAGCGCTACAGATACGCAGTATTTT.

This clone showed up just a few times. CDR3 region: CASSLEGTSGGDTQYF. As DNA, the CDR3 is TGTGCCAGCAGCTTGGAAGGGACTAGCGGTGGAGATACGCAGTATTTT. This chain links TRBV5-5 with TRBJ2-3, with TRBD2 identical over 11 bases. This CDR3 is 16 amino acids long. Looked up from germline, CDR1 is SGHKS and CDR2 is YYEKEE (reference sequence). After removal of 0 bases from V and 5 bases from J, the junction contained 5 bases not matched to a gene.

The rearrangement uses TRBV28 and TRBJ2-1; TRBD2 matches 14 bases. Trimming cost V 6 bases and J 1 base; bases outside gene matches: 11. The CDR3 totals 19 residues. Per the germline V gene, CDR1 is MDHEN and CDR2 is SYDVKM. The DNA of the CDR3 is TGTGCCAGCAGCCTTAACGGACTAGCGGGAGGAGGGTCCTACAATGAGCAGTTCTTC. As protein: CASSLNGLAGGGSYNEQFF.

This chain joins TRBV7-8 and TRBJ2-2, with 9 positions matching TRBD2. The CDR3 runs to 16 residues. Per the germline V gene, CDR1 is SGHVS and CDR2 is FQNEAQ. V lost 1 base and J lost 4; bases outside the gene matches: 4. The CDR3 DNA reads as TGTGCCAGCAGCTTAGTAGCTAGCGGGGCCACCGGGGAGCTGTTTTTT. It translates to CASSLVASGATGELFF.

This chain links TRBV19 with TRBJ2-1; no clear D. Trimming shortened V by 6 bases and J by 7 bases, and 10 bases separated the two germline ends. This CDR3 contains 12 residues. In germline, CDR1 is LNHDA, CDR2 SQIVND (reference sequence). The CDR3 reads CASSQTTNEQFF. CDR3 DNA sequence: TGTGCCAGTAGCCAAACTACTAATGAGCAGTTCTTC. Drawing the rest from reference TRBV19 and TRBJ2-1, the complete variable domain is DGGITQSPKYLFRKEGQNVTLSCEQNLNHDAMYWYRQDPGQGLRLIYYSQIVNDFQKGDIAEGYSVSREKKESFPLTVTSAQKNPTAFYLCASSQTTNEQFFGPGTRLTVL.

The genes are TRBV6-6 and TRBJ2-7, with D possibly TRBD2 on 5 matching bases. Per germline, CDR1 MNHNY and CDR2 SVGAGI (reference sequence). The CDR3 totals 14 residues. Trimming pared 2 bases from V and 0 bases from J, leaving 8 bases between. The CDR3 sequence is CASSYMGASYEQYF. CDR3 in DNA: TGTGCCAGCAGTTACATGGGAGCCTCCTACGAGCAGTACTTC.

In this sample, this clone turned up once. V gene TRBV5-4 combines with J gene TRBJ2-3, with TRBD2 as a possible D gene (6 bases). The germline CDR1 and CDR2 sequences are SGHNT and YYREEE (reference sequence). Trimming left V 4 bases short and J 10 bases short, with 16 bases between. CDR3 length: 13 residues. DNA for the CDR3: TGTGCCAGCAGCCGCGGGACTCCTAGATCGCAGTATTTT. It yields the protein CASSRGTPRSQYF.

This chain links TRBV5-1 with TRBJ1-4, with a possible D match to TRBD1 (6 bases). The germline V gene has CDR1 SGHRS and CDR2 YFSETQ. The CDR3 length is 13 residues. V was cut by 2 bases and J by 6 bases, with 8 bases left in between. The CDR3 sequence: CASSFPGDEKLFF. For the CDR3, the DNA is TGCGCCAGCAGCTTCCCAGGGGATGAAAAACTGTTTTTT.

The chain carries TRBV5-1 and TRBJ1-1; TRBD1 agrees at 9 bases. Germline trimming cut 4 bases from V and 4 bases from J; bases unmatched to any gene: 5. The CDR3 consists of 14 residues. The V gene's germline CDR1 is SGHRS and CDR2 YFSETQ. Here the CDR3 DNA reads TGCGCCAGCAGCCCGGACAGGGGTGGCACTGAAGCTTTCTTT. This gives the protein CASSPDRGGTEAFF. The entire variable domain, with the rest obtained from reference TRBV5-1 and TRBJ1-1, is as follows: KAGVTQTPRYLIKTRGQQVTLSCSPISGHRSVSWYQQTPGQGLQFLFEYFSETQRNKGNFPGRFSGRQFSNSRSEMNVSTLELGDSALYLCASSPDRGGTEAFFGQGTRLTVV.

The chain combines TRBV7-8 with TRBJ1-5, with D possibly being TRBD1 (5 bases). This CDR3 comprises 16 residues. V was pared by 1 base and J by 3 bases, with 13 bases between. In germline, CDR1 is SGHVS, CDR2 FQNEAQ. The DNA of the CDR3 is TGTGCCAGCAGCTTAGAAGCGGCGGGGCTCAATCAGCCCCAGCATTTT. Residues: CASSLEAAGLNQPQHF.

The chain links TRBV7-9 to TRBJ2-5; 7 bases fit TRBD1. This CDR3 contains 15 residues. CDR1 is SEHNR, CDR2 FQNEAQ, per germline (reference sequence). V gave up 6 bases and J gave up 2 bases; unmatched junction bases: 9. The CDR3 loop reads CASSSGQWDQETQYF. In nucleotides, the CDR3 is TGTGCCAGCAGTTCGGGACAGTGGGATCAAGAGACCCAGTACTTC.

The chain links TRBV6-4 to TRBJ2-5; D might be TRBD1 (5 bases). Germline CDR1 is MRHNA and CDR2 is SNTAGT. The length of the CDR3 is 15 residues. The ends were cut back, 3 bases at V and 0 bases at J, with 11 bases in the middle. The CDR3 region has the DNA TGTGCCAGCAGTGAGTGTACAGGCAACCAAGAGACCCAGTACTTC. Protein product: CASSECTGNQETQYF.